This passage covers 23 T cell receptor beta chains from one sample sequenced in a study of blood T cell repertoires in COVID-19. TCRdb's table, derived via immunoSEQ multiplex PCR, lists solely in-frame clones and lacks some. In the table there are about 190,000 clones, roughly 80% of which are singletons. Sequencing was performed on peripheral blood. The receptors here all came from a human donor in a cohort sampled during active COVID-19.

This sequence joins TRBV6-6 and TRBJ2-3; unclear D gene. V dropped 5 bases and J dropped 0 bases, with 12 bases sitting between them. Germline V lookup: CDR1 MNHNY, CDR2 SVGAGI (reference sequence). The CDR3 is 15 amino acids. The CDR3 is CASSRSSSSTDTQYF. The CDR3 DNA sequence: TGTGCCAGCAGTCGCTCTAGTAGCAGCACAGATACGCAGTATTTT.

The V and J genes are TRBV28 and TRBJ2-7; D possibly corresponds to TRBD2 (6 bases). Germline lookup yields CDR1 MDHEN and CDR2 SYDVKM. This CDR3 has 16 residues. Between the trimmed V and J ends, which lost 6 bases and 5 bases, there was a span of 23 bases. The CDR3 nucleotides are TGTGCCAGCAGCCTTACTCGGGTCCTCTCGGGGGACGAGCAGTACTTC. Its protein product is CASSLTRVLSGDEQYF.

V and J are TRBV19 and TRBJ1-1; D is unclear. CDR1 is LNHDA and CDR2 is SQIVND in the germline V gene (reference sequence). The CDR3 consists of 15 residues. The V gene lost 6 bases and the J gene lost 1 base, with 15 bases spanning the gap. CDR3 DNA: TGTGCCAGTAGGCCATTTTCTGGAGAGAACACTGAAGCTTTCTTT. Amino acids: CASRPFSGENTEAFF.

V usage is TRBV28 and J usage is TRBJ2-2; tentatively, D is TRBD1 (6 bases). Germline V gene sequence: CDR1 MDHEN, CDR2 SYDVKM. The V end lost 5 bases, the J end lost 1 base, and 17 bases lay between the germline ends. The length of the CDR3 is 17 residues. CDR3 sequence (DNA): TGTGCCAGCAGTAGTCTCGGGGACACGAGGAACACCGGGGAGCTGTTTTTT. Translated, it gives CASSSLGDTRNTGELFF. Based on the CDR3 plus reference TRBV28 and TRBJ2-2, the full variable domain is DVKVTQSSRYLVKRTGEKVFLECVQDMDHENMFWYRQDPGLGLRLIYFSYDVKMKEKGDIPEGYSVSREKKERFSLILESASTNQTSMYLCASSSLGDTRNTGELFFGEGSRLTVL.

The J gene is TRBJ2-1, the V gene TRBV23-1; weak D call: TRBD2 (6 bases). TRBV23-1 is annotated as an ORF whose role is uncertain. V was trimmed by 2 bases and J by 12 bases, leaving 26 bases between them. The CDR3 extends over 17 amino acids. The CDR3 DNA sequence: TGCGCCAGCAGTCAACCGGAGCTGTATCTGGCGGGGCTGAGGCAGTTCTTC. This encodes CASSQPELYLAGLRQFF.

V usage is TRBV29-1 and J usage is TRBJ1-5; D is uncertain. From germline, CDR1 is SQVTM and CDR2 ANQGSEA. V lost 4 bases to trimming and J lost 11 bases, with 18 bases between them. There are 13 residues in the CDR3. This chain's CDR3 is CSVGEGRLMAQHF. Written as DNA, the CDR3 is TGCAGCGTTGGAGAGGGCCGCCTAATGGCCCAGCATTTT.

This sequence joins TRBV5-1 and TRBJ2-7; TRBD2 aligns across 7 bases. From germline, CDR1 is SGHRS and CDR2 YFSETQ. V shed 4 bases, J shed 0 bases, and the junction held 4 bases outside the gene matches. This CDR3 contains 14 residues. CDR3 coding DNA: TGCGCCAGCAGCCCATCGGGGGGCTCCTACGAGCAGTACTTC. As protein: CASSPSGGSYEQYF.

In its sample, this clone was seen once. This sequence joins TRBV9 and TRBJ2-6; 11 bases agree with TRBD2. This CDR3 comprises 19 residues. Germline assignment: CDR1 SGDLS and CDR2 YYNGEE. J gave up 2 bases and V 4 bases, and 11 bases lay outside the gene matches. This chain's CDR3 is CASSLVSGRADPGANVLTF. In DNA form, the CDR3 reads TGTGCCAGCAGCTTGGTTAGCGGGAGGGCCGATCCTGGGGCCAACGTCCTGACTTTC.

The chain links TRBV2 to TRBJ2-1; D uncertain. This CDR3 is built from 15 residues. V dropped 2 bases and J dropped 8 bases, with 16 bases sitting between them. The germline V gene has CDR1 SNHLY and CDR2 FYNNEI. The CDR3 bases are TGTGCCAGCAGTGAATGGGCAGAACAATGGGATGAGCAGTTCTTC. Translating gives CASSEWAEQWDEQFF.

The chain recombines TRBV5-1 with TRBJ1-1; D is unclear. The V end was cut by 7 bases, the J end by 7 bases, with 11 bases between. Germline loops: CDR1 SGHRS, CDR2 YFSETQ. The length of the CDR3 is 11 residues. CDR3 sequence: CASQTSGEAFF. DNA of the CDR3: TGCGCCAGCCAGACTTCGGGTGAAGCTTTCTTT.

The chain combines TRBV5-1 with TRBJ2-7; 7 positions match TRBD2. CDR1 SGHRS and CDR2 YFSETQ come from the germline V gene. This CDR3 region has 17 residues. Trimming removed 0 bases from V and 5 bases from J; junction bases left unmatched: 14. CDR3 sequence reads: CASSLGGTYGRIHEQYF. In DNA, the CDR3 is TGCGCCAGCAGCTTGGGGGGGACGTACGGGAGGATCCACGAGCAGTACTTC.

The chain carries TRBV18 and TRBJ2-3; D is unclear. The CDR3 totals 12 residues. Germline-derived CDR1 and CDR2 are KGHSH and LQKENI. Trimming removed 6 bases at V and 7 bases at J, with 11 bases between. The CDR3 nucleotides read TGTGCCAGCTCCCCCCCGAGCAATACGCAGTATTTT. This encodes CASSPPSNTQYF.

The chain is built from TRBV30 and TRBJ2-3, with D tentatively TRBD1 (6 bases). V lost 3 bases and J 3 bases, leaving 7 bases between the germline ends. CDR3 length: 12 residues. Germline V gene lookup returns CDR1 GTSNPN and CDR2 SVGIG (reference sequence). The CDR3 here is CAWRGTTDTQYF. Here the CDR3 DNA reads TGTGCCTGGAGGGGGACAACAGATACGCAGTATTTT.

The chain recombines TRBV5-1 with TRBJ2-1, with 9 nucleotides matching TRBD1. This CDR3 is built from 17 residues. Germline V lookup: CDR1 SGHRS, CDR2 YFSETQ. Losses at the gene ends were 2 bases for V and 6 bases for J; bases not matched to a gene: 12. The CDR3 DNA reads TGCGCCAGCAGCTTACGCTCGGCCGGGACAGGGATCAATGAGCAGTTCTTC. It encodes CASSLRSAGTGINEQFF.

This clone was detected only a few times. The junction does not match germline at one end; this may be a read error. The chain couples TRBV7-7 to TRBJ2-3, with 8 bases that match TRBD2. CDR1 and CDR2 from the germline V gene are SSHAT and FNYEAQ (reference sequence). This CDR3 region has 17 residues. The CDR3 coding sequence is TGTGCTAGCAGCTTAGGCGTGCGGGGGGCCAACACAGATACGCAGTATTTT. As protein: CASSLGVRGANTDTQYF.

The chain carries TRBV14 and TRBJ2-2; D is undetermined. The V gene lost 4 bases and the J gene lost 6 bases, with 9 bases spanning the gap. Germline V gives CDR1 SGHDN, CDR2 FVKESK. CDR3 size: 13 residues. In DNA form, the CDR3 reads TGTGCCAGCAGCCTCAGGTTCCCCGGGGAGCTGTTTTTT. It specifies CASSLRFPGELFF. Full variable domain (outside the CDR3, taken from reference TRBV14 and TRBJ2-2): EAGVTQFPSHSVIEKGQTVTLRCDPISGHDNLYWYRRVMGKEIKFLLHFVKESKQDESGMPNNRFLAERTGGTYSTLKVQPAELEDSGVYFCASSLRFPGELFFGEGSRLTVL.

CDR3 sequence: CASFSMQGIEQFF. In DNA, the CDR3 is TGTGCCAGCTTTTCTATGCAGGGGATCGAGCAGTTCTTC. V usage is TRBV6-5 and J usage is TRBJ2-1; possibly TRBD1 for D (6 bases). V was pared by 8 bases and J by 10 bases, with 18 bases between. Germline lookup yields CDR1 MNHEY and CDR2 SVGAGI. This CDR3 region has 13 residues.

This clone was seen only a few times. V gene TRBV7-2 combines with J gene TRBJ2-2; 9 positions match TRBD2. Trimming took 2 bases from V and 6 from J; bases not matched to a gene: 7. CDR1 is SGHTA, CDR2 FQGNSA, per germline. CDR3 length: 16 residues. The CDR3 loop reads CASSLFGGRASGELFF. The CDR3 DNA follows: TGTGCCAGCAGCTTATTCGGCGGGAGGGCCTCCGGGGAGCTGTTTTTT.

The CDR3 DNA sequence: TGTGCCAGCAGGACCGGGACAGCTAGGGGCTATGGCTACACCTTC. Its protein is CASRTGTARGYGYTF. The gene calls are TRBV6-5 and TRBJ1-2; 7 positions agree with TRBD1. The V gene end was trimmed by 6 bases and the J gene end by 4 bases; junction bases not matched to a gene: 11. CDR3 length equals 15 residues. Germline V lookup: CDR1 MNHEY, CDR2 SVGAGI.

The chain links TRBV7-9 to TRBJ2-7; 7 nucleotides agree with TRBD1. This CDR3 contains 12 residues. CDR1 and CDR2 (germline): SEHNR, FQNEAQ (reference sequence). The V segment lost 5 bases and the J segment 5 bases; nucleotides outside the gene matches: 3. The CDR3: CASSDDRDEQYF. CDR3 sequence (DNA): TGTGCCAGCAGCGACGACAGGGACGAGCAGTACTTC.

This sequence joins TRBV7-9 and TRBJ2-7, with TRBD2 identical over 11 bases. This CDR3 comprises 16 residues. CDR1 and CDR2 (germline): SEHNR, FQNEAQ (reference sequence). The V and J ends lost 1 base and 2 bases, in that order; junction bases with no gene match: 4. The CDR3 protein is CASSLGGTSGTYEQYF. The CDR3 nucleotides are TGTGCCAGCAGCTTAGGCGGGACTAGCGGCACCTACGAGCAGTACTTC.

The chain carries TRBV5-1 and TRBJ2-1; D is possibly TRBD2 (5 bases). This CDR3 contains 16 residues. Germline CDR1 is SGHRS and CDR2 is YFSETQ. V lost 7 bases and J lost 5, with 22 bases in between. The CDR3 DNA reads as TGCGCCAGCCTCACCGAAGGAGGTACCGAGAACAATGAGCAGTTCTTC. Translated, it gives CASLTEGGTENNEQFF.

The gene calls are TRBV7-2 and TRBJ2-1, with 7 bases that match TRBD1. This CDR3 region has 15 residues. Germline values: CDR1 SGHTA, CDR2 FQGNSA. J lost 2 bases, V lost 6 bases, and 7 bases had no gene match. The CDR3 here is CASSSGTATYNEQFF. The CDR3 nucleotides are TGTGCCAGCAGTTCCGGGACAGCAACCTACAATGAGCAGTTCTTC.